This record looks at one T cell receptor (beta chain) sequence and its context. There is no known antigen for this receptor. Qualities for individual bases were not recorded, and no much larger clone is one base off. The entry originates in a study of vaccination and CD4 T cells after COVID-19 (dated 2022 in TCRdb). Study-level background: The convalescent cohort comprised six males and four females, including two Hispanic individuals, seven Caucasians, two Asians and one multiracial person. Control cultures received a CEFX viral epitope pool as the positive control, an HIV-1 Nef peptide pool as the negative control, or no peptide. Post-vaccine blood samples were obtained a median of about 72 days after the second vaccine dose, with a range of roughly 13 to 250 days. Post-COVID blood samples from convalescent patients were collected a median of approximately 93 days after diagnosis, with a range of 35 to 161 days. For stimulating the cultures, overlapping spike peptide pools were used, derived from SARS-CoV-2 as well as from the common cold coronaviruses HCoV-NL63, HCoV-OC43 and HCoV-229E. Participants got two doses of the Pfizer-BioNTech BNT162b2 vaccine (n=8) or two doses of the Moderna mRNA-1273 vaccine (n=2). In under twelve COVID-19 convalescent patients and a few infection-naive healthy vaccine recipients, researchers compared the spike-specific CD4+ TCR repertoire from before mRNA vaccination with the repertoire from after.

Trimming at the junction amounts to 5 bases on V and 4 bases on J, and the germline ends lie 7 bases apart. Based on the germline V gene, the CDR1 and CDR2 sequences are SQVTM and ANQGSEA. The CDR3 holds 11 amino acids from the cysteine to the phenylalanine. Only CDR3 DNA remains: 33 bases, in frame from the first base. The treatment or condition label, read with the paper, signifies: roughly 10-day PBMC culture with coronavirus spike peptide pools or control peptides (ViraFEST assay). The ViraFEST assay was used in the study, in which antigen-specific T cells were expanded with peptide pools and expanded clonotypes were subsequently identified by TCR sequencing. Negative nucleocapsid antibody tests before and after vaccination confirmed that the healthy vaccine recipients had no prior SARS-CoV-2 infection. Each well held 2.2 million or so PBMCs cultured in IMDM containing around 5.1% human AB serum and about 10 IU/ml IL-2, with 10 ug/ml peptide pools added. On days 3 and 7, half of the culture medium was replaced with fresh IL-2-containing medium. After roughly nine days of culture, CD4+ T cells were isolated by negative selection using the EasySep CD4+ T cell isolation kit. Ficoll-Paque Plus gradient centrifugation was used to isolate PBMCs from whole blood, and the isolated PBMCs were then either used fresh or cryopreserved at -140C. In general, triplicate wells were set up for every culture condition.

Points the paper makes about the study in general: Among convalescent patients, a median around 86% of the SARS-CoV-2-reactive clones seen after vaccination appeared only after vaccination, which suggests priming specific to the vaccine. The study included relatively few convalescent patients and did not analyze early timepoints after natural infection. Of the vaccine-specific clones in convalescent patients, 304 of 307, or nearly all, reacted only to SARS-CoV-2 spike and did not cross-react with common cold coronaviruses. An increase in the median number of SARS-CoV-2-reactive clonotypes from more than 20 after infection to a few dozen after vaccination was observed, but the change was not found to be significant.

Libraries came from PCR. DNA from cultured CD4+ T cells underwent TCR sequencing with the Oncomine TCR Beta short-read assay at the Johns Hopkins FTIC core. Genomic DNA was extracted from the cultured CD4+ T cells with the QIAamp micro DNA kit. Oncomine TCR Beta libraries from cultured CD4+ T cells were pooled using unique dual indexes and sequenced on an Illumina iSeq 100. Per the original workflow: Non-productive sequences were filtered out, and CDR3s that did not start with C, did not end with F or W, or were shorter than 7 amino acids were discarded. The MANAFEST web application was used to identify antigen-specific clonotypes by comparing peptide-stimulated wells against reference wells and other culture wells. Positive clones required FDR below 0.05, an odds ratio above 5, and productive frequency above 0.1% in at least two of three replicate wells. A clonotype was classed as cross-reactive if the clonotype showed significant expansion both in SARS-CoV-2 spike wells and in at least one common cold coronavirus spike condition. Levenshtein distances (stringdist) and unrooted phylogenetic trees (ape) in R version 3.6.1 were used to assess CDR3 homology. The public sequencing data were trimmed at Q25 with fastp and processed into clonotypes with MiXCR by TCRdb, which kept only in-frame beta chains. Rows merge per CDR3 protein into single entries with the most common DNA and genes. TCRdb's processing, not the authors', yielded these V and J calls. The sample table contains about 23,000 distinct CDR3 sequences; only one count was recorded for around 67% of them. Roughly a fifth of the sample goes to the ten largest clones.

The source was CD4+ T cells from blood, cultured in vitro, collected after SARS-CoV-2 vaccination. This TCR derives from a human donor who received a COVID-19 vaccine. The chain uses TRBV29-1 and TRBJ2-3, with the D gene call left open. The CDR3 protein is CSVRGPDTQYF. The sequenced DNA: TGCAGCGTTCGAGGACCAGATACGCAGTATTTT.